The 10 T cell receptor beta chains below come from one sample, sequenced in a study of vaccination effects on CD4 cells after COVID-19. These receptors have no known antigen. Once cultured for under 11 days, the cells underwent separation to obtain CD4+ T cells. Two-dose vaccination with either BNT162b2 or mRNA-1273 was given to the participants. Sequencing used immunoSEQ multiplex PCR; TCRdb keeps in-frame clones, though not all of them. In the table there are 25,000 to 35,000 clones, over 70% of which are singletons. This specimen was CD4+ T cells from PBMCs cultured without peptide, taken after COVID-19 vaccination. The receptors derive from a human donor who received a COVID-19 vaccine.

This chain uses TRBV9 with TRBJ2-7, with 8 nucleotides matching TRBD2. The germline V gene has CDR1 SGDLS and CDR2 YYNGEE. The CDR3 runs 15 residues. With V trimmed by 3 bases and J by 7 bases, 12 bases remained unmatched. In DNA, the CDR3 is TGTGCCAGCAGCGGCGGGGGGCTAGCGGAGGGAGAGCAGTACTTC. It yields the protein CASSGGGLAEGEQYF.

The genes are TRBV6-5 and TRBJ1-2; 8 bases are a match to TRBD1. The CDR3 totals 15 residues. The trim removed 6 bases at V and 4 bases at J, leaving 10 bases unmatched. Germline loops: CDR1 MNHEY, CDR2 SVGAGI. The CDR3 sequence is CASRRGTGGGYGYTF. The CDR3 bases are TGTGCCAGCAGGAGGGGAACAGGGGGGGGCTATGGCTACACCTTC.

The DNA of the CDR3 is TGTGCCAGCAGTTTCGGCCTCAGCACAGATACGCAGTATTTT. Protein product: CASSFGLSTDTQYF. The V gene is TRBV2, the J gene TRBJ2-3; D is unresolved. The CDR3 has 14 residues. With 5 bases removed from V and 0 bases from J, the gap between germline ends came to 9 bases. The germline V gene encodes CDR1 SNHLY and CDR2 FYNNEI.

J is TRBJ2-3 and V is TRBV7-3; 12 nucleotides agree with TRBD2. CDR3 length equals 18 residues. Germline CDR1 reads SGHTA; CDR2 reads FQGTGA. V lost 0 bases and J lost 1; bases outside the gene matches: 5. CDR3 sequence: CASSLTLASGGGTDTQYF. The CDR3 nucleotides read TGTGCCAGCAGCTTAACGTTGGCTAGCGGGGGGGGCACAGATACGCAGTATTTT. The whole variable domain, remainder taken from reference TRBV7-3 and TRBJ2-3, is GAGVSQTPSNKVTEKGKYVELRCDPISGHTALYWYRQSLGQGPEFLIYFQGTGAADDSGLPNDRFFAVRPEGSVSTLKIQRTERGDSAVYLCASSLTLASGGGTDTQYFGPGTRLTVL.

This clone was recorded once. V gene TRBV3-1 (or the pseudogene TRBV3-2) combines with J gene TRBJ2-3; D not resolved. The CDR3 is made up of 15 amino acids. Germline lookup yields CDR1 LGHDT and CDR2 YNNKEL (reference sequence). V was clipped by 2 bases and J by 2 bases, with 11 bases between them. DNA of the CDR3: TGTGCCAGCAGCCAAATGAGCCGCCCCACAGATACGCAGTATTTT. Translated, it gives CASSQMSRPTDTQYF.

The CDR3 DNA reads TGTGCCAGCAGCGCGCGGACAGGGGGCGGAATAAACATTCAGTACTTC. Amino acids: CASSARTGGGINIQYF. The chain joins TRBV5-4 to TRBJ2-4, with TRBD1 matching 11 bases. J gave up 6 bases and V 4 bases, and 9 bases lay outside the gene matches. Per germline, CDR1 SGHNT and CDR2 YYREEE (reference sequence). This CDR3 contains 16 residues. Drawing the rest from reference TRBV5-4 and TRBJ2-4, the complete variable domain is ETGVTQSPTHLIKTRGQQVTLRCSSQSGHNTVSWYQQALGQGPQFIFQYYREEENGRGNFPPRFSGLQFPNYSSELNVNALELDDSALYLCASSARTGGGINIQYFGAGTRLSVL.

The chain is built from TRBV7-2 and TRBJ1-6; 7 nucleotides match TRBD1. V lost 5 bases to trimming and J lost 14 bases; unmatched junction nucleotides: 9. This CDR3 has 13 amino acids. From germline, CDR1 is SGHTA and CDR2 FQGNSA. CDR3 sequence reads: CASSPRQGPTLHF. The DNA for the CDR3 is TGTGCCAGCAGCCCCCGACAGGGACCCACCCTCCACTTT.

The chain uses TRBV5-1 and TRBJ1-2; 9 positions agree with TRBD1. The CDR3 has 14 amino acids. Trimming at V came to 4 bases and at J to 4 bases, leaving 5 bases not matched to a gene. Germline V lookup: CDR1 SGHRS, CDR2 YFSETQ. This CDR3 is CASSRGQGGYGYTF. The CDR3 DNA reads TGCGCCAGCAGCCGGGGACAGGGCGGCTATGGCTACACCTTC.

J is TRBJ2-7 and V is TRBV4-3; TRBD2 agrees at 9 bases. The CDR3 runs 20 residues. V lost 3 bases, J lost 0 bases, and 18 bases stayed unmatched. The germline V gene has CDR1 LGHNA and CDR2 YSLEER. The DNA for the CDR3 is TGCGCCAGCAGCCAGGATTTAGCGGGGGACCACTTTCGGGTCTCCTACGAGCAGTACTTC. Translating gives CASSQDLAGDHFRVSYEQYF.

This chain uses TRBV6-5 with TRBJ2-7; 8 positions match TRBD2. The length of the CDR3 is 14 residues. Germline assignment: CDR1 MNHEY and CDR2 SVGAGI. The CDR3 spells CASSRRGESYEQYF. DNA of the CDR3: TGTGCTTCTTCTAGGCGGGGGGAGAGCTACGAGCAGTACTTC.